These 18 T cell receptor beta chains came from one sample sequenced in a study of cytomegalovirus exposure and HLA in healthy donors. The study ran its PCR with 60 Vbeta and 13 Jbeta primers. Using immunoSEQ multiplex PCR, the repertoire was profiled, and TCRdb retains in-frame clones only, with some absent. The repertoire holds about 150,000 clones, with roughly 70% as singletons. Material: PBMCs. Every receptor here comes from a human donor in good health.

The chain employs TRBV18 and TRBJ2-7; 10 bases map to TRBD2. The germline V gene has CDR1 KGHSH and CDR2 LQKENI. V lost 3 bases to trimming and J lost 2 bases; unmatched junction nucleotides: 7. The CDR3 loop spans 16 amino acids. The CDR3 DNA sequence: TGTGCCAGCTCACCCTTCGAAGCGGGAGGGGCCTACGAGCAGTACTTC. This gives the protein CASSPFEAGGAYEQYF.

V usage is TRBV7-3 and J usage is TRBJ2-1, with TRBD1 as a possible D gene (5 bases). The CDR3 spans 16 residues. Trimming shortened V by 5 bases and J by 7 bases, and 21 bases separated the two germline ends. Per germline, CDR1 SGHTA and CDR2 FQGTGA. CDR3 protein: CASSSNPAGMENEQFF. The CDR3 DNA reads TGTGCCAGCAGCAGTAACCCGGCAGGGATGGAGAATGAGCAGTTCTTC.

V gene TRBV7-9 combines with J gene TRBJ1-5; TRBD1 aligns across 8 bases. The germline CDR1 and CDR2 sequences are SEHNR and FQNEAQ (reference sequence). V was clipped by 5 bases and J by 1 base; unmatched bases: 7. The CDR3 extends over 16 amino acids. The CDR3 loop reads CASSIGTGRSNQPQHF. In DNA form, the CDR3 reads TGTGCCAGCAGCATAGGGACAGGTAGGAGCAATCAGCCCCAGCATTTT.

This clone has only a few counts. This chain links TRBV5-4 with TRBJ1-1; TRBD1 might be the D (6 bases). This CDR3 is built from 14 residues. Germline V gene lookup returns CDR1 SGHNT and CDR2 YYREEE (reference sequence). Between the trimmed V and J ends, which lost 6 bases and 1 base, there was a span of 13 bases. CDR3 in DNA: TGTGCCAGCATCCTACAGGGTAGGAACACTGAAGCTTTCTTT. Residues: CASILQGRNTEAFF.

This chain links TRBV28 with TRBJ1-6; D remains ambiguous. V was pared by 7 bases and J by 5 bases, with 12 bases between. Germline V gene lookup returns CDR1 MDHEN and CDR2 SYDVKM. The CDR3 has 14 amino acids. CDR3 in DNA: TGTGCCAGCACTAAATTGTCCAATAATTCACCCCTCCACTTT. Translated, it gives CASTKLSNNSPLHF.

CDR3 protein: CASSQDRVDNSPLHF. CDR3 DNA sequence: TGCGCCAGCAGCCAAGACAGGGTAGACAATTCACCCCTCCACTTT. The chain recombines TRBV4-3 with TRBJ1-6; D is possibly TRBD1 (5 bases). Germline loops: CDR1 LGHNA, CDR2 YSLEER. Between the trimmed V and J ends, which lost 0 bases and 7 bases, there was a span of 10 bases. The CDR3 loop spans 15 amino acids.

This chain connects TRBV28 to TRBJ2-5; 9 nucleotides line up with TRBD1. The CDR3 loop spans 16 amino acids. Germline trimming cut 4 bases from V and 4 bases from J; bases unmatched to any gene: 10. Germline CDR1 is MDHEN and CDR2 is SYDVKM. The chain's CDR3 is CASSSYRQGGGETQYF. As DNA, the CDR3 is TGTGCCAGCAGTTCCTACCGACAGGGGGGGGGAGAGACCCAGTACTTC.

The genes are TRBV7-2 and TRBJ2-3; 7 nucleotides align to TRBD1. Germline lookup yields CDR1 SGHTA and CDR2 FQGNSA. The ends lost 3 bases at V and 1 base at J; junction bases unmatched: 1. The CDR3 has 14 residues. CDR3 sequence reads: CASSFDRGTDTQYF. The CDR3, as DNA: TGTGCCAGCAGCTTTGACAGGGGCACAGATACGCAGTATTTT. The variable domain in full, completed from reference TRBV7-2 and TRBJ2-3, reads GAGVSQSPSNKVTEKGKDVELRCDPISGHTALYWYRQSLGQGLEFLIYFQGNSAPDKSGLPSDRFSAERTGGSVSTLTIQRTQQEDSAVYLCASSFDRGTDTQYFGPGTRLTVL.

The V call is TRBV5-1, the J call TRBJ2-1; 10 bases fit TRBD2. The CDR3 is made up of 15 amino acids. V lost 4 bases to trimming and J lost 5 bases; unmatched junction nucleotides: 6. Germline lookup yields CDR1 SGHRS and CDR2 YFSETQ. The CDR3 coding sequence is TGCGCCAGCAGCCCAGGGACTAGCGCTCACAATGAGCAGTTCTTC. It is translated as CASSPGTSAHNEQFF.

This clone was picked up one time. The J gene is TRBJ2-7, the V gene TRBV27; 8 nucleotides agree with TRBD1. The V gene end was trimmed by 6 bases and the J gene end by 4 bases; junction bases not matched to a gene: 5. The CDR3 runs to 13 residues. Germline V gene lookup returns CDR1 MNHEY and CDR2 SMNVEV (reference sequence). CDR3 sequence: CASRGQATYEQYF. The DNA of the CDR3 is TGTGCCAGCAGGGGACAGGCGACATACGAGCAGTACTTC.

CDR3 in amino acids: CASSSPYSGSGELFF. CDR3 bases: TGTGCCAGCAGCTCTCCCTACAGCGGGAGTGGGGAGCTGTTTTTT. This chain uses TRBV5-4 with TRBJ2-2; TRBD2 matches at 8 bases. Germline V lookup: CDR1 SGHNT, CDR2 YYREEE (reference sequence). This CDR3 contains 15 residues. Trimming cost V 3 bases and J 8 bases; bases outside gene matches: 9.

In its sample, this clone was seen a few times. The rearrangement joins TRBV19 to TRBJ2-5; the D gene is possibly TRBD1 (5 bases). The J call may be incorrect, as the DNA end agrees better with TRBJ2-7. Per germline, CDR1 LNHDA and CDR2 SQIVND (reference sequence). The CDR3 has 13 residues. CDR3 residues: CASSIRQSYEQYF. For the CDR3, the DNA is TGTGCCAGTAGTATCCGACAGTCCTACGAGCAGTACTTC.

This clone showed up just a few times. The chain uses TRBV6-5 and TRBJ1-2, with 7 nucleotides matching TRBD1. The CDR3 spans 14 residues. Looked up from germline, CDR1 is MNHEY and CDR2 is SVGAGI. V trimming: 0 bases; J trimming: 5 bases; junction bases outside the gene matches: 3. The CDR3 reads CASSYSAGGYGYTF. The CDR3 DNA reads as TGTGCCAGCAGTTACTCGGCAGGGGGGTATGGCTACACCTTC.

In this sample, this clone turned up once. This rearrangement joins TRBV7-6 to TRBJ2-5; D is perhaps TRBD2 (6 bases). V was shortened by 4 bases and J by 4 bases, with 10 bases between the two germline ends. This CDR3 has 13 amino acids. Germline CDR1 is SGHVS and CDR2 is FNYEAQ. CDR3 region: CASSSTRGETQYF. The CDR3, as DNA: TGTGCCAGCAGCTCGACTAGGGGAGAGACCCAGTACTTC.

This chain connects TRBV6-5 to TRBJ1-2, with 7 bases identical to TRBD1. Losses at the gene ends were 6 bases for V and 5 bases for J; bases not matched to a gene: 12. Germline assignment: CDR1 MNHEY and CDR2 SVGAGI. CDR3 length: 15 amino acids. Written as DNA, the CDR3 is TGTGCCAGCAGCTACCTTCCGGGACAGTCTTATGGCTACACCTTC. Translation: CASSYLPGQSYGYTF.

The rearrangement uses TRBV2 and TRBJ1-4, with D possibly matching TRBD1 (6 bases). This CDR3 contains 16 residues. The V and J ends lost 5 bases and 8 bases respectively, with 21 bases between them. From germline, CDR1 is SNHLY and CDR2 FYNNEI. CDR3 nucleotides: TGTGCCAGCAGTCCACACCACGCAGGGGTCTACGAAAAACTGTTTTTT. Translation gives CASSPHHAGVYEKLFF.

The chain combines TRBV5-1 with TRBJ2-5; 9 bases match TRBD1. V was clipped by 4 bases and J by 5 bases; unmatched bases: 9. The germline V gene encodes CDR1 SGHRS and CDR2 YFSETQ. This CDR3 has 15 amino acids. The CDR3 loop is CASSPGTGGPETQYF. The DNA of the CDR3 is TGCGCCAGCAGCCCAGGAACAGGGGGCCCGGAGACCCAGTACTTC.

The V gene is TRBV28, the J gene TRBJ2-6; unclear D gene. From germline, CDR1 is MDHEN and CDR2 SYDVKM. With 4 bases removed from V and 0 bases from J, the gap between germline ends came to 10 bases. The CDR3 is 16 residues long. The CDR3 here is CASSSGSLSGANVLTF. CDR3 nucleotides: TGTGCCAGCAGTTCCGGGTCCCTCTCTGGGGCCAACGTCCTGACTTTC. Complete variable domain (other parts from reference TRBV28 and TRBJ2-6): DVKVTQSSRYLVKRTGEKVFLECVQDMDHENMFWYRQDPGLGLRLIYFSYDVKMKEKGDIPEGYSVSREKKERFSLILESASTNQTSMYLCASSSGSLSGANVLTFGAGSRLTVL.